These T cell receptor beta chains were read from a single sample in a study of shared clonotypes between healthy human individuals. TCRdb's table, derived via immunoSEQ multiplex PCR, lists solely in-frame clones and lacks some. This table has hundreds of thousands of clones, around 96% appearing once. Sequenced sample: naive CD8+ T cells sorted from blood. The origin of the receptors is a young woman in good health. Both conserved end residues are trimmed from each CDR3. Not all rows give a size; the values are once, few, many and, for expanded clones, a class.

V	size	J	CDR3
TRBV19	NA	TRBJ2-1	ASSIDNLEQF
TRBV28	few	TRBJ1-1	ASSFIYGADTEAF
TRBV27	NA	TRBJ1-1	ASSLGTEAF
TRBV10-2	NA	TRBJ2-3	ASREPITDTQY
TRBV6-5	NA	TRBJ2-7	ASSPGASGREQY
TRBV11-3	NA	TRBJ2-7	ASSLWTGASEQY
TRBV7-3	NA	TRBJ2-1	ASSQSRGRYNEQF
TRBV19	once	TRBJ2-1	ASSNGNEQF
TRBV27	NA	TRBJ1-2	ASSPIGQNKITIYGYT
TRBV27	NA	TRBJ2-7	ASSLGLAAPEQY
TRBV7-9	NA	TRBJ1-2	ASSNHRDRGYLLRGYT
TRBV9	once	TRBJ2-7	ASSPGTLNEQY
TRBV6-8	NA	TRBJ1-3	ASSLGLLSGNTIY
TRBV7-6	NA	TRBJ1-2	ASSRPGAGGYT
TRBV5-5	NA	TRBJ2-7	ASSLGYGGSEQY
TRBV28	NA	TRBJ1-5	ASSLEGLAVSNQPQH
TRBV28	NA	TRBJ1-1	ASSFEWGTEAF
TRBV10-1	NA	TRBJ2-1	ASRGTSDHEQF
TRBV4-1	NA	TRBJ2-7	ASSQDYPSKGDEQY
TRBV11-2	NA	TRBJ2-7	ASSRADRTVYEQY
TRBV28	NA	TRBJ2-5	ASSTTSGKGEWETQY
TRBV7-8	NA	TRBJ1-1	ASSLAGQYMNTEAF
TRBV27	NA	TRBJ2-7	ASKRTSGSFYEQY
TRBV7-9	NA	TRBJ1-5	ASSLARNQPQH
TRBV4-2	NA	TRBJ2-2	ASSQESPGAYTGELF
TRBV6-5	NA	TRBJ2-1	ASSSDRAQYNEQF
TRBV7-9	NA	TRBJ2-1	ASSLQGYNEQF
TRBV27	NA	TRBJ2-7	ASSLSSAYEQY
TRBV5-6	NA	TRBJ1-5	ASSMTLATGNQPQH
TRBV5-6	once	TRBJ1-2	ASGGGYGYT
TRBV30	once	TRBJ2-1	AWQGAGNEQF
TRBV29-1	once	TRBJ1-5	SVQSGGNQPQH
TRBV11-2	NA	TRBJ2-7	ASSLFQYGRGLGEQY
TRBV6-1	NA	TRBJ1-3	ASRTHNRNTIY
TRBV5-6	NA	TRBJ1-1	ASSLETRYTEAF
TRBV27	NA	NA	ASSPSSLIYEQY
TRBV15	once	TRBJ2-7	ATSRNTAFSYEQY
TRBV28	NA	TRBJ2-7	ASTADPNDRYEQY
TRBV27	NA	TRBJ1-5	ASGWGQPQH
TRBV5-8	NA	TRBJ2-1	ASSWESGRINNEQF
TRBV7-6	once	TRBJ2-7	ASSLGPRGQGNSYEQY
TRBV29-1	NA	TRBJ1-3	SVEFSGTSGNTIY
TRBV28	NA	TRBJ2-2	ASSASRFVITGELF
TRBV11-2	NA	TRBJ1-2	ASRPYRGDYGYT
TRBV13	NA	TRBJ1-4	ASSQGVATNEKLF
TRBV28	NA	TRBJ1-2	ASSWDRPIRGYT
TRBV6-1	NA	TRBJ2-7	ASSDSTGWLGEQY
TRBV27	once	TRBJ1-5	ATRTGSGNQPQH
TRBV10-2	once	TRBJ2-1	ASSESWDEQF
TRBV10-3	NA	NA	AISGQDSYEQY
TRBV27	NA	TRBJ2-3	ASSLAGGIDTQY